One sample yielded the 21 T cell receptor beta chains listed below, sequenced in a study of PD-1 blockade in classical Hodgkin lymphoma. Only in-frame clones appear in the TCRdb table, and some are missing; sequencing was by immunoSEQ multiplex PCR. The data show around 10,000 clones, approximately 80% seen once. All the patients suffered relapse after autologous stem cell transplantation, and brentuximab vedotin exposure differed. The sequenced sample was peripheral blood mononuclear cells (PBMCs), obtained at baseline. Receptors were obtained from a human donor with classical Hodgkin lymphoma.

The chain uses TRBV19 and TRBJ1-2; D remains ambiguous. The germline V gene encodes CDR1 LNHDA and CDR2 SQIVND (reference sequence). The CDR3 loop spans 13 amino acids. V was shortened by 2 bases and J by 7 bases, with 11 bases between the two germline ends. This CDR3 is CASSIFGVSGYTF. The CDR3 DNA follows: TGTGCCAGTAGTATATTCGGGGTCAGTGGCTACACCTTC. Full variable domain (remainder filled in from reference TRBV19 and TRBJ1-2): DGGITQSPKYLFRKEGQNVTLSCEQNLNHDAMYWYRQDPGQGLRLIYYSQIVNDFQKGDIAEGYSVSREKKESFPLTVTSAQKNPTAFYLCASSIFGVSGYTFGSGTRLTVV.

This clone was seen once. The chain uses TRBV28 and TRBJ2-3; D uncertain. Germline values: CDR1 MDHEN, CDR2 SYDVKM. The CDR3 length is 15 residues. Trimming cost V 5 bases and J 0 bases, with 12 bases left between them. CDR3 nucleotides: TGTGCCAGCAGTCTCAGATTAGCTAGCACAGATACGCAGTATTTT. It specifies CASSLRLASTDTQYF.

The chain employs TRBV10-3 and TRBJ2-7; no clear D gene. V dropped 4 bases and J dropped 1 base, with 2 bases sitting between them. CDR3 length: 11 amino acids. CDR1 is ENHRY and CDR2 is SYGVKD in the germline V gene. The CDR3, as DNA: TGTGCCATCAGTGCATCCTACGAGCAGTACTTC. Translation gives CAISASYEQYF.

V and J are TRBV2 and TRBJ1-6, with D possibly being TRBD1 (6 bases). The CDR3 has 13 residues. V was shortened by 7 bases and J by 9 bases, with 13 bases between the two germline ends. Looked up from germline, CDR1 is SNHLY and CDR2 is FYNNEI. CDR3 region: CASTLGGFSPLHF. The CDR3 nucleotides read TGTGCCAGCACCCTAGGGGGGTTTTCACCCCTCCACTTT.

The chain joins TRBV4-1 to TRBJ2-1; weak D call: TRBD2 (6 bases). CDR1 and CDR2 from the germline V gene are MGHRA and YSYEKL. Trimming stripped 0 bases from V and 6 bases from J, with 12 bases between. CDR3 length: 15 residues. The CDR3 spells CASSQDLGGSNEQFF. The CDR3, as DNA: TGCGCCAGCAGCCAAGATCTGGGAGGTTCCAATGAGCAGTTCTTC.

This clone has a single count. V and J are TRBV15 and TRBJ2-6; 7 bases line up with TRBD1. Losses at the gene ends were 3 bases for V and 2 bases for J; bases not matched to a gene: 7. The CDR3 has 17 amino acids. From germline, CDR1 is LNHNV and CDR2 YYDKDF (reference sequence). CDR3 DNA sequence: TGTGCCACCAGCAGTAAACAGGGGTCCGCTGGGGCCAACGTCCTGACTTTC. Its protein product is CATSSKQGSAGANVLTF.

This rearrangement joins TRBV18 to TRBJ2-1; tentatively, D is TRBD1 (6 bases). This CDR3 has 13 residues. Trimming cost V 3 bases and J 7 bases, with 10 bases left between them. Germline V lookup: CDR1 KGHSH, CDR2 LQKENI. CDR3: CASSPLQGNEQFF. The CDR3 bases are TGTGCCAGCTCACCTCTTCAGGGGAATGAGCAGTTCTTC.

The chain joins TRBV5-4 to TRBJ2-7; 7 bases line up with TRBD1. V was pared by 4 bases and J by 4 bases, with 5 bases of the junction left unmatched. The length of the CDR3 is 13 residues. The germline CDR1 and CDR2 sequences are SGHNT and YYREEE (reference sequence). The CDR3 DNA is TGTGCCAGCAGCCAGAACAGGGGATACGAGCAGTACTTC. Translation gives CASSQNRGYEQYF.

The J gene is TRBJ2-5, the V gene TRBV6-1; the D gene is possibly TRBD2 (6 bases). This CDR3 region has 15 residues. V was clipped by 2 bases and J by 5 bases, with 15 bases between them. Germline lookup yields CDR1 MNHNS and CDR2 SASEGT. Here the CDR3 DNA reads TGTGCCAGCAGTGAACGGCCAGGGAGGATCGAGACCCAGTACTTC. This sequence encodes CASSERPGRIETQYF.

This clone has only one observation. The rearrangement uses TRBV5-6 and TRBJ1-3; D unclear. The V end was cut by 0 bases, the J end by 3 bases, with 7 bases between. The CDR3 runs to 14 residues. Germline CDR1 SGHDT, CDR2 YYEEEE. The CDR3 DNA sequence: TGTGCCAGCAGCTTGGGGTGGAGTGGAAACACCATATATTTT. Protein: CASSLGWSGNTIYF.

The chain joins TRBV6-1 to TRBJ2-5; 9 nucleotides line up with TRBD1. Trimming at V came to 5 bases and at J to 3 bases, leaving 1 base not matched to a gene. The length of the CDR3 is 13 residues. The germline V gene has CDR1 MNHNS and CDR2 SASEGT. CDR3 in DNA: TGTGCCAGCAGTAGGGACAGGGAAGAGACCCAGTACTTC. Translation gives CASSRDREETQYF.

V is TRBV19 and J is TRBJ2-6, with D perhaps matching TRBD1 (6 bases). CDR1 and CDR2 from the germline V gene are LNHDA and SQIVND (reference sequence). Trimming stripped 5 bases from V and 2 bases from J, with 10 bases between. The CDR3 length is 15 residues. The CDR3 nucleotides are TGTGCCAGTAGTTTCAGGGGCGCTGGGGCCAACGTCCTGACTTTC. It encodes CASSFRGAGANVLTF.

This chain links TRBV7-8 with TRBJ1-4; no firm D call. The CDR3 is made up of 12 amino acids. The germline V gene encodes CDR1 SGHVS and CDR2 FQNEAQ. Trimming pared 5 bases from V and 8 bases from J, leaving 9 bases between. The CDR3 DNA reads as TGTGCCAGCAGCCCTTCGATGGAAAAACTGTTTTTT. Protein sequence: CASSPSMEKLFF.

CDR3 nucleotide sequence: TGTGCCAGCAGTTTTAATCCTTTCTATGGCTACACCTTC. As protein: CASSFNPFYGYTF. The chain recombines TRBV27 with TRBJ1-2; D call uncertain. V was trimmed by 3 bases and J by 4 bases, leaving 9 bases between them. Germline values: CDR1 MNHEY, CDR2 SMNVEV (reference sequence). The CDR3 has 13 residues.

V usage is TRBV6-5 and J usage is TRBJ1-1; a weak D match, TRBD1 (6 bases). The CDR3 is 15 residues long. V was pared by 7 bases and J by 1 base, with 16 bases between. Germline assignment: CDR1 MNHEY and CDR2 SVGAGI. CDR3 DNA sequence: TGTGCCAGCACCCCAGGAGACAGGCGGAACACTGAAGCTTTCTTT. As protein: CASTPGDRRNTEAFF.

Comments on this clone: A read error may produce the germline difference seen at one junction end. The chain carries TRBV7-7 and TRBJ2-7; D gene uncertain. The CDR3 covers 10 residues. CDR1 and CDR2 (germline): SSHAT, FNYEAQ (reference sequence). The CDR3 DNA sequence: TGTGCTAGCAGCTACTACGAGCAGTACTTC. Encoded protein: CASSYYEQYF.

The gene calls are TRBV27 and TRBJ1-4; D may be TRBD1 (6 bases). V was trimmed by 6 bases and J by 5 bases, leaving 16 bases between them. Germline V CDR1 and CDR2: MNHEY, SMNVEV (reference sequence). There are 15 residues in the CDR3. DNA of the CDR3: TGTGCCAGCAGCTTAATGGGGGGCCCGAATGAAAAACTGTTTTTT. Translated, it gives CASSLMGGPNEKLFF. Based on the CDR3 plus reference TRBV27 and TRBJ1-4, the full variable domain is EAQVTQNPRYLITVTGKKLTVTCSQNMNHEYMSWYRQDPGLGLRQIYYSMNVEVTDKGDVPEGYKVSRKEKRNFPLILESPSPNQTSLYFCASSLMGGPNEKLFFGSGTQLSVL.

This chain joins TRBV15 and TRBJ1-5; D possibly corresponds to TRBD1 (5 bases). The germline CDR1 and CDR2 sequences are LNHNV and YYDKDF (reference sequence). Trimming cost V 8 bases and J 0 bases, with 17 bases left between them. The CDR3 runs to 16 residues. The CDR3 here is CATSPGRVNSNQPQHF. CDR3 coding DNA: TGTGCCACCTCCCCCGGCAGGGTGAATAGCAATCAGCCCCAGCATTTT.

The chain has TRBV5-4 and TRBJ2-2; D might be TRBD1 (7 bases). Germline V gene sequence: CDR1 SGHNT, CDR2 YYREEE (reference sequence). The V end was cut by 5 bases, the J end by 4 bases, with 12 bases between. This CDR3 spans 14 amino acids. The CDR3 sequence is CASRQGGPTGELFF. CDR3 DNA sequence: TGTGCCAGCAGGCAGGGGGGACCCACCGGGGAGCTGTTTTTT.

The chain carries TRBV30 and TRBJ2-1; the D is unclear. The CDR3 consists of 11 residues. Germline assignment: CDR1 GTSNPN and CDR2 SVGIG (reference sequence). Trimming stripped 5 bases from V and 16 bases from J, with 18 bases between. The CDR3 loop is CAWQRTATLFF. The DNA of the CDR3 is TGTGCCTGGCAAAGGACCGCGACCCTTTTCTTC.

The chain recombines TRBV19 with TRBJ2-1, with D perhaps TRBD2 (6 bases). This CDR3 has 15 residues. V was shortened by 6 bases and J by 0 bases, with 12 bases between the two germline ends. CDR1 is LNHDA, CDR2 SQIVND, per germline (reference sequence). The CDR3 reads CASRAGRNSYNEQFF. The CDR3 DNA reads TGTGCCAGTAGGGCGGGGCGGAACTCCTACAATGAGCAGTTCTTC.